A selection of T cell receptor beta chains follows, all from one sample in a study of identical twins. TCRdb reanalysed the 5' RACE reads using MiXCR and keeps one entry per CDR3 protein. The data contain 500,000 to 550,000 distinct CDR3 sequences, around 20% of them singletons. This sample was shared with a second study, whose subject was yellow fever vaccine responses in identical twins.

The specimen was CD4+ T cells sorted from blood. The source of these receptors is a woman younger than 30 in good health. Each CDR3 is given with its conserved first and last residue. Each record gives: J gene, D gene, V gene, CDR3 protein. The D gene is left open where the match is weak.

TRBJ2-3 NA TRBV9 CASSPLSSGTDTQYF
TRBJ2-1 NA TRBV6-1 CASRKDGSTNEQFF
TRBJ1-5 NA TRBV6-2/TRBV6-3 CASSYSQGNQPQHF
TRBJ2-3 TRBD2 TRBV5-1 CASSLAYGGAEDTQYF
TRBJ2-1 TRBD1 TRBV19 CASSSRQGINNEQFF
TRBJ2-1 NA TRBV5-6 CASSTGRICNEQFF
TRBJ1-2 NA TRBV9 CASSSFGNNYGYTF
TRBJ2-3 TRBD1 TRBV7-6 CASSLTDPGQGSDTQYF
TRBJ2-2 TRBD1 TRBV4-1 CASKQGFAGTGELFF
TRBJ2-2 NA TRBV2 CASRILEGPGELFF
TRBJ1-1 NA TRBV9 CASSFPSAGNTEAFF
TRBJ2-7 NA TRBV27 CASSSPAGFYEQYF
TRBJ2-7 TRBD1 TRBV12-3/TRBV12-4 CASRPRTGVGPYEQYF
TRBJ2-7 TRBD1 TRBV7-9 CASSLSLQGAHYEQYF
TRBJ2-2 NA TRBV5-5 CASSLGGGPVANTGELFF
TRBJ2-5 NA TRBV19 CATRDIRAVETQYF
TRBJ2-1 NA TRBV12-3/TRBV12-4 CASSLAGDPYNEQFF
TRBJ2-1 TRBD2 TRBV20-1 CSASGGATIDNEQFF
TRBJ2-3 NA TRBV9 CASSVQEGDTQYF
TRBJ2-5 TRBD1 TRBV29-1 CSVLEGTGKRETQYF
TRBJ2-2 NA TRBV7-9 CASSPSGISGELFF
TRBJ2-1 NA TRBV12-3/TRBV12-4 CASSLNPRPPSHEQFF
TRBJ1-1 NA TRBV10-3 CAISERSSADTEAFF
TRBJ2-5 NA TRBV20-1 CSATQPSGPYQETQYF
TRBJ2-5 NA TRBV9 CASSPEYGIQETQYF
TRBJ2-7 TRBD2 TRBV5-5 CASSLGTAGGPLYEQYF
TRBJ2-1 TRBD2 TRBV6-2/TRBV6-3 CASSYERGYNEQFF
TRBJ2-2 TRBD1 TRBV10-1 CASSTGTGTNTGELFF
TRBJ2-1 NA TRBV10-3 CAIRAYNEQFF
TRBJ2-1 NA TRBV11-2 CASSLVLSPLSYNEQFF
TRBJ1-1 NA TRBV6-6 CASSYKDGEAFF
TRBJ2-5 NA TRBV5-1 CASSVDSFVETQYF
TRBJ2-1 NA TRBV18 CASSPLAISYNEQFF
TRBJ2-1 TRBD2 TRBV20-1 CSARGLAEPYLRFF
TRBJ1-5 NA TRBV3-1 CASSQGSNQPQHF
TRBJ2-5 TRBD1 TRBV9 CASSSGTGRETQYF
TRBJ1-4 NA TRBV29-1 CSVEMGVKLFF
TRBJ2-5 NA TRBV10-3 CAISDDPQVETQYF
TRBJ2-5 NA TRBV5-5 CASSWGAGETQYF
TRBJ2-2 NA TRBV7-3 CASRRDNTGELFF
TRBJ1-3 TRBD1 TRBV28 CASSLGTGIGNTIYF
TRBJ2-1 NA TRBV4-1 CASSQDPKSGSRNEQFF
TRBJ2-2 NA TRBV20-1 CSARERGSGELFF
TRBJ2-3 NA TRBV20-1 CSARDPLITDTQYF
TRBJ2-3 NA TRBV12-3/TRBV12-4 CASSNQRSSTDTQYF
TRBJ1-6 NA TRBV5-1 CASSYLGTPSPLHF
TRBJ1-3 NA TRBV5-1 CASSRRVGNTIYF
TRBJ1-6 NA TRBV5-1 CASSLEGHTVNSPLHF
TRBJ2-1 NA TRBV20-1 CSAARGSNEQFF
TRBJ2-3 NA TRBV9 CASSARTGVSTDTQYF
TRBJ2-2 TRBD2 TRBV9 CASSVVSGGNTGELFF
TRBJ2-1 TRBD2 TRBV7-2 CASSWASGSIDEQFF
TRBJ2-3 NA TRBV5-1 CASSSLQSTDTQYF
TRBJ2-5 NA TRBV29-1 CSVRGQKNALWETQYF